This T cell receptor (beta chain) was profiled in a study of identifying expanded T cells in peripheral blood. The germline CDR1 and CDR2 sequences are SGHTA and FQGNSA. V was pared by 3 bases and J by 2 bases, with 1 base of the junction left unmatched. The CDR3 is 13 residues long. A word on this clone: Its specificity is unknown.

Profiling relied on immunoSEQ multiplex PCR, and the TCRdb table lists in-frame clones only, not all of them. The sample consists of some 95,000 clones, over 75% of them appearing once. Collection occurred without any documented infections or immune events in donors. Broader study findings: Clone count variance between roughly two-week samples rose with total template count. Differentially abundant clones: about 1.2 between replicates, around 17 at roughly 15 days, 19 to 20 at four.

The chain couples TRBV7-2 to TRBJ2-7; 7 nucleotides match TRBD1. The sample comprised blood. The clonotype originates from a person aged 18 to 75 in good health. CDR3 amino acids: CASSLQGAYEQYF. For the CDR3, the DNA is TGTGCCAGCAGCTTGCAGGGGGCCTACGAGCAGTACTTC. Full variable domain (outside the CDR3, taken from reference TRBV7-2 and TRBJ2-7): GAGVSQSPSNKVTEKGKDVELRCDPISGHTALYWYRQSLGQGLEFLIYFQGNSAPDKSGLPSDRFSAERTGGSVSTLTIQRTQQEDSAVYLCASSLQGAYEQYFGPGTRLTVT.